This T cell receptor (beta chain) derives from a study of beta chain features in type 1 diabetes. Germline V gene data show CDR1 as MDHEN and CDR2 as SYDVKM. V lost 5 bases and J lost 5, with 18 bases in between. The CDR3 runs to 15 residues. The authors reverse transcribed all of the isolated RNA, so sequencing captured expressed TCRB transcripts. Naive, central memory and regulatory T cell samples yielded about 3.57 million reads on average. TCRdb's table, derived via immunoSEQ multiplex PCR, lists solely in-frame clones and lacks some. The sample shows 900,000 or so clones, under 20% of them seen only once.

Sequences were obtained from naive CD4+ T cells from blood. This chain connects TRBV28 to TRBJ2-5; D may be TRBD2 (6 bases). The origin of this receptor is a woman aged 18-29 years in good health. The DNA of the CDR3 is TGTGCCAGCAGTACGCCTCTCTCGGGAGTGGAGACCCAGTACTTC. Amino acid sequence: CASSTPLSGVETQYF. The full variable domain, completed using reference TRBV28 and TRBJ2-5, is DVKVTQSSRYLVKRTGEKVFLECVQDMDHENMFWYRQDPGLGLRLIYFSYDVKMKEKGDIPEGYSVSREKKERFSLILESASTNQTSMYLCASSTPLSGVETQYFGPGTRLLVL.